The 12 T cell receptor beta chains reported below all come from one sample, sequenced in a study of blood T cell repertoires in COVID-19. Clones were sequenced by immunoSEQ multiplex PCR, and TCRdb holds only the in-frame ones, with some missing. The sample contains tens of thousands of clones, about 88% of which appear only once. Material: peripheral blood. All receptors come from a man aged 60 to 75 with active COVID-19.

The rearrangement joins TRBV4-1 to TRBJ2-5, with 14 bases aligning to TRBD2. The V gene's germline CDR1 is MGHRA and CDR2 YSYEKL. V lost 1 base to trimming and J lost 6 bases; unmatched junction nucleotides: 7. There are 17 residues in the CDR3. The CDR3 loop is CASSQVGTSGSLKTQYF. Here the CDR3 DNA reads TGCGCCAGCAGCCAAGTCGGGACTAGCGGGAGCTTGAAGACCCAGTACTTC.

V and J are TRBV5-4 and TRBJ1-6, with 7 nucleotides matching TRBD1. CDR3 length equals 16 residues. The V gene end was trimmed by 4 bases and the J gene end by 6 bases; junction bases not matched to a gene: 10. CDR1 SGHNT and CDR2 YYREEE come from the germline V gene (reference sequence). The CDR3 DNA is TGTGCCAGCAGCGGAGGTCCAGGGGGAGTTAATTCACCCCTCCACTTT. It encodes CASSGGPGGVNSPLHF.

CDR3: CASRTKRRAVKYEQYF. CDR3 sequence (DNA): TGTGCCAGCAGAACTAAACGCAGGGCGGTGAAATACGAGCAGTACTTC. This chain joins TRBV28 and TRBJ2-7, with D possibly being TRBD1 (5 bases). The germline gives CDR1 MDHEN, CDR2 SYDVKM. CDR3 length equals 16 residues. Trimming took 6 bases from V and 4 from J, leaving 22 bases between them.

This clone was observed a few times. CDR3 nucleotide sequence: TGTGCCAGCAGCCTCAGGGGGTGGTCCGGGGAGCTGTTTTTT. Its protein product is CASSLRGWSGELFF. This chain joins TRBV13 and TRBJ2-2, with TRBD1 matching over 7 bases. The CDR3 covers 14 residues. Trimming removed 5 bases from V and 6 bases from J; junction bases left unmatched: 6. CDR1 and CDR2 (germline): PRHDT, FYEKMQ (reference sequence).

CDR3: CASTGGGVAGTEAFF. The CDR3 bases are TGTGCCAGCACTGGAGGCGGGGTTGCCGGTACTGAAGCTTTCTTT. The chain employs TRBV21-1 and TRBJ1-1. TRBV21-1 is tagged as a pseudogene. The CDR3 sequence is 15 residues long.

The rearrangement uses TRBV2 and TRBJ2-7, with 7 bases that match TRBD1. Losses at the gene ends were 3 bases for V and 2 bases for J; bases not matched to a gene: 7. Germline-derived CDR1 and CDR2 are SNHLY and FYNNEI. The CDR3 length is 15 residues. The CDR3 reads CASSESPGQTYEQYF. CDR3 DNA: TGTGCCAGCAGTGAGTCCCCGGGACAGACCTACGAGCAGTACTTC.

This sequence joins TRBV27 and TRBJ1-1; D is perhaps TRBD1 (5 bases). V dropped 6 bases and J dropped 7 bases, with 15 bases sitting between them. This CDR3 is 13 amino acids long. Germline V gives CDR1 MNHEY, CDR2 SMNVEV (reference sequence). The CDR3: CASRINGHLEAFF. Written as DNA, the CDR3 is TGTGCCAGCAGAATTAATGGACACCTTGAAGCTTTCTTT.

The V and J genes are TRBV18 and TRBJ2-3; 8 bases agree with TRBD1. The CDR3 sequence is 14 residues long. Losses at the gene ends were 6 bases for V and 2 bases for J; bases not matched to a gene: 4. Germline lookup yields CDR1 KGHSH and CDR2 LQKENI. DNA of the CDR3: TGTGCCAGCTCCCTGGGACAGGACACAGATACGCAGTATTTT. Encoded protein: CASSLGQDTDTQYF. The full variable domain, completed using reference TRBV18 and TRBJ2-3, is NAGVMQNPRHLVRRRGQEARLRCSPMKGHSHVYWYRQLPEEGLKFMVYLQKENIIDESGMPKERFSAEFPKEGPSILRIQQVVRGDSAAYFCASSLGQDTDTQYFGPGTRLTVL.

This chain links TRBV18 with TRBJ2-1, with 12 nucleotides matching TRBD2. Germline V lookup: CDR1 KGHSH, CDR2 LQKENI. The CDR3 is 18 residues long. The J segment lost 0 bases and the V segment lost 4 bases, leaving 7 bases of the junction unmatched. CDR3 nucleotide sequence: TGTGCCAGCTCACTATGGACTAGCGGGATGAGCTCCTACAATGAGCAGTTCTTC. It translates to CASSLWTSGMSSYNEQFF.

The chain carries TRBV7-9 and TRBJ2-7; no clear D. Germline V lookup: CDR1 SEHNR, CDR2 FQNEAQ (reference sequence). The V and J ends lost 4 bases and 3 bases respectively, with 10 bases between them. The CDR3 contains 13 residues. The CDR3 reads CASSSQVNYEQYF. In DNA, the CDR3 is TGTGCCAGCAGCTCGCAGGTGAACTACGAGCAGTACTTC.

The rearrangement links TRBV5-6 to TRBJ2-7; D is unclear. This CDR3 spans 18 amino acids. Germline CDR1 and CDR2: SGHDT and YYEEEE. The ends were cut back, 1 base at V and 7 bases at J, with 27 bases in the middle. The CDR3 coding sequence is TGTGCCAGCAGCTTGCATCAATGGAGTGAGGTCTTCAAACCGGAGCAGTACTTC. Amino acid sequence: CASSLHQWSEVFKPEQYF.

This chain joins TRBV19 and TRBJ2-7; 7 bases map to TRBD1. This CDR3 is 13 amino acids long. Germline V gives CDR1 LNHDA, CDR2 SQIVND (reference sequence). V shed 3 bases, J shed 12 bases, and the junction held 11 bases outside the gene matches. Here the CDR3 reads CASSIGGTGELYF. CDR3 DNA sequence: TGTGCCAGTAGTATTGGAGGAACAGGGGAATTGTACTTC.